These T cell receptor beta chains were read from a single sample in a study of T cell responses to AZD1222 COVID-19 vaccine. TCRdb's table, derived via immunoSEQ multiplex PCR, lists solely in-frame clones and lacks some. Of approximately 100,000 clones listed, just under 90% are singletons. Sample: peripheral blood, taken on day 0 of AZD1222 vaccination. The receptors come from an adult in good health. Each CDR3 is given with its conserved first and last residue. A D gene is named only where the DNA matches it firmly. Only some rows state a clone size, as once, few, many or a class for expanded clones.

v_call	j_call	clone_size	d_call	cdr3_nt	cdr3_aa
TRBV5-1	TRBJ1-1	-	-	TGCGCCAGCAGCTTTGAAGGGACCTCGAAAGCTGAAGCTTTCTTT	CASSFEGTSKAEAFF
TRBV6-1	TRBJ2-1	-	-	TGTGCCAGCAGTGAAAGAATAGCCCCCGAGCAGTTCTTC	CASSERIAPEQFF
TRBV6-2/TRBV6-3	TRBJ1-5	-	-	TGTGCCAGCAGCCCCGCTCGTACAGGCAGCACTCAGCCCCAGCATTTT	CASSPARTGSTQPQHF
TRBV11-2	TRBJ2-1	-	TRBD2	TGTGCCAGCAGCCCACAAAGCGGGAGCTCCTACAATGAGCAGTTCTTC	CASSPQSGSSYNEQFF
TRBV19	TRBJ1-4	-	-	TGTGCCAGTAGTATAAGAGGGCCAGTCATGACACTTAATGAAAAACTGTTTTTT	CASSIRGPVMTLNEKLFF
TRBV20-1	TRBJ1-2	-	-	TGCAGTGCCCCCATATCATATGGCTACACCTTC	CSAPISYGYTF
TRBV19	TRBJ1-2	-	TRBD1	TGTGCCAGTACCGAGACAGGGAACTATGGCTACACCTTC	CASTETGNYGYTF
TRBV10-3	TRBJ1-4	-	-	TGTGCCACATTCCCAATGGCCGGAACTGAAAAACTGTTTTTT	CATFPMAGTEKLFF
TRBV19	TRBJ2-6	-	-	TGTGCCAGTAGCCTCTTAACTAGCTCTGGGGCCAACGTCCTGACTTTC	CASSLLTSSGANVLTF
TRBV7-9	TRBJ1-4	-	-	TGTGCCAGCAGCTTAGTAGGGTCTAATGAAAAACTGTTTTTT	CASSLVGSNEKLFF
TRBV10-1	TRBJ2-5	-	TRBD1	TGCGCCAGCACCACAAAACAGGGGGCTGGGGAGACCCAGTACTTC	CASTTKQGAGETQYF
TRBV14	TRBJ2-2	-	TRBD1	TGTGCCAGCAGCCAAGGACAGGGGGCGCGAACCGGGGAGCTGTTTTTT	CASSQGQGARTGELFF
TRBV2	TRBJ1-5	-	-	TGTGCCAGCAGCCAAGACAGCAGAAATCAGCCCCAGCATTTT	CASSQDSRNQPQHF
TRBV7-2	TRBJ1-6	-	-	TGTGCCAGCAGCGTTCGACGGGATTCACCCCTCCACTTT	CASSVRRDSPLHF
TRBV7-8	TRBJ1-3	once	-	TGTGCCAGCAGCCCTGAAGACAGGATATCTGGAAACACCATATATTTT	CASSPEDRISGNTIYF
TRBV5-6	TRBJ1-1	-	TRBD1	TGTGCCAGCAGCCCGCGAAGAACAGGGGACACTGAAGCTTTCTTT	CASSPRRTGDTEAFF
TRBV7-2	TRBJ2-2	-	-	TGTGCCAGCAGCCTAATAGGAGTTCGGACCGGGGAGCTGTTTTTT	CASSLIGVRTGELFF
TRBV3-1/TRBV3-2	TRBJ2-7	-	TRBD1	TGTGCCAGCAGCCCCCGGGTCGGGACAGGGAGATACGAGCAGTACTTC	CASSPRVGTGRYEQYF
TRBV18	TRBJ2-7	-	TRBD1	TGTGCCAGCTCACAAGGGTCAGGGGGCGACCTTTACGAGCAGTACTTC	CASSQGSGGDLYEQYF
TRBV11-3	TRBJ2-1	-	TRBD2	TGTGCCAGCAGCTTAGACGGGACTAGCGGGTCCAAGTTCCCTTACAATGAGCAGTTCTTC	CASSLDGTSGSKFPYNEQFF
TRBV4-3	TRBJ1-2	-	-	TGCGCCAGCAGCCAAGATTTCCAGACTAACTATGGCTACACCTTC	CASSQDFQTNYGYTF
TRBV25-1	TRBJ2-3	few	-	TGTGCCAGCAGTGATGCGGCTCTTTACACAGATACGCAGTATTTT	CASSDAALYTDTQYF
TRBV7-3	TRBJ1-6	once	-	TGTGCCAGCAGCCCCGACATTAATTCACCCCTCCACTTT	CASSPDINSPLHF
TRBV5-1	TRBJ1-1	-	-	TGCGCCAGCAAAAAGGTGATGAACACTGAAGCTTTCTTT	CASKKVMNTEAFF
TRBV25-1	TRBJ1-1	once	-	TGTGCCAGCAGTGAATTCAGGGCCACTGAAGCTTTCTTT	CASSEFRATEAFF
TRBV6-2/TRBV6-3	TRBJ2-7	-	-	TGTGCCAGCAGTTATAGAGGCGAAGCGAGCTCCTACGAGCAGTACTTC	CASSYRGEASSYEQYF
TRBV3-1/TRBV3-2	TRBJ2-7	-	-	TGTGCCAGCAGCCAAGCTGGGCAGGTACTTTACGAGCAGTACTTC	CASSQAGQVLYEQYF
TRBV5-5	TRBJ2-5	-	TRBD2	TGTGCCAGCAGCCGAGCGGGAGGGTATGTTGAGACCCAGTACTTC	CASSRAGGYVETQYF
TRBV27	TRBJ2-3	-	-	TGTGCCAGCAGTTTAGCCACAGATACGCAGTATTTT	CASSLATDTQYF
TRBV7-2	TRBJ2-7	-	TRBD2	TGTGCCAGCAGCTTGAAAGCGGGAGGGATCTTCTACGAGCAGTACTTC	CASSLKAGGIFYEQYF
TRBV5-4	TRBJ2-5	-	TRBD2	TGTGCCAGCAGCCCTGCGGGACTAGCGGGAGAGACCCAGTACTTC	CASSPAGLAGETQYF
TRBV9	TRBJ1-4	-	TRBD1	TGTGCCAGTACCCGAGGGACAGGGGGGAATGAAAAACTGTTTTTT	CASTRGTGGNEKLFF
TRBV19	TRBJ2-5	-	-	TGTGCCAGTAGTATAGGCGGTCCCGGGAGAAAAGAGACCCAGTACTTC	CASSIGGPGRKETQYF
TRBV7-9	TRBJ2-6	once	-	TGTGCCAGCAGCCCAACGAACCCCAACTCTGGGGCCAACGTCCTGACTTTC	CASSPTNPNSGANVLTF
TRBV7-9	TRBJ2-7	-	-	TGTGCCAGCAGCTCCCAGGGGGGACTGTCCTACGAGCAGTACTTC	CASSSQGGLSYEQYF
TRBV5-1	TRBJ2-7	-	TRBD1	TGCGCCAGCAGCCCCGGGACAGGGGGGAAGGTTTACGAGCAGTACTTC	CASSPGTGGKVYEQYF
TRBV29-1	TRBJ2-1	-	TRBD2	TGCAGCGTTACCAAGCGGGAGGGCCCCCCCAATGAGCAGTTCTTC	CSVTKREGPPNEQFF
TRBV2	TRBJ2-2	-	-	TGTGCCAGCAGCCAGGGGAGCACCGGGGAGCTGTTTTTT	CASSQGSTGELFF